This T cell receptor beta chain was obtained from a study of identical twins. Study-level findings and limits: Weaker excess sharing between twins was seen in beta out-of-frame sequences.

A few counts support this clonotype. Its antigen remains unknown. After template switching added a universal primer site, the resulting cDNA carried unique molecular identifiers. TCRdb processed the 5' RACE reads anew with MiXCR; each CDR3 protein has one entry. Here the sample spans more than 600,000 distinct CDR3 sequences, approximately 18% being singletons. Healthy Caucasians provided all donations. The CDR3 consists of 17 residues. CDR1 ENHRY and CDR2 SYGVKD come from the germline V gene. Deletions cut 0 bases from V and 5 bases from J, with 19 bases between. This sample also appeared in a second study, on T cells expressing NK-cell markers.

V usage is TRBV10-3 and J usage is TRBJ2-5, with D possibly matching TRBD1 (5 bases). The source of this sequence is a woman in her late teens or twenties in good health. Sequencing was carried out using PBMCs. CDR3 DNA: TGTGCCATCAGTGAGTCGACTTCAGGGTCGCGGTGGGAGACCCAGTACTTC. Translating gives CAISESTSGSRWETQYF.